This T cell receptor (beta chain) comes out of a study of OX40 agonist ivuxolimab in advanced cancers. About the full investigation: Ivuxolimab, which targeted the costimulatory receptor OX40 (CD134), was an agonistic, fully human IgG2 monoclonal antibody. Intravenous ivuxolimab was administered to patients every 2 weeks at six dose levels: 0.01, 0.1, 0.3, 1.5, 3 and 10 mg/kg. Of the approximately 50 patients in dose escalation, about 19 had hepatocellular carcinoma, about 15 had melanoma, 9 had renal cell carcinoma and 9 had head and neck cancer. The dose-escalation cohort was around 84% male with a mean age of approximately 60 years, ranging from about 23 to 85. Patients were allowed to have had prior anti-PD-1, anti-PD-L1 or anti-CTLA-4 therapy, and 30% to 50% of the dose-escalation patients had previously received checkpoint inhibitors. Partial responses occurred in three dose-escalation patients, of whom one had hepatocellular carcinoma and two had cutaneous melanoma. Peripheral TCRbeta sequencing aimed to test whether ivuxolimab altered TCR sequence diversity and caused clonal T-cell expansion. The paper covers the monotherapy dose-escalation part of the phase I ivuxolimab trial, which included N = 52 patients.

Here is what the overall study found, with its caveats: On average, CD8+ T cells showed more expanded clones than CD4+ T cells after ivuxolimab. The antigen specificity of the clonally expanded peripheral T cells was not determined. At doses of 0.1 to 3.0 mg/kg, clonal expansion of both CD4+ and CD8+ blood T cells was observed from baseline to week 6. Low levels of normalized T-cell clonal expansion were also seen in some patients who did not respond. Partial responders in the 0.1-3.0 mg/kg groups had among the lowest normalized peripheral clonal expansion, especially among CD8+ T cells.

In the case of this clone: Its antigen is not yet known. No much larger clonotype is one base removed from it; base qualities were not supplied.

From a lookup of the germline V gene (reference sequence), CDR1 and CDR2 are LNHNV and YYDKDF. Trimming at the junction amounts to 5 bases on V and 8 bases on J, and the germline ends lie 16 bases apart. The cysteine opens and the phenylalanine closes a CDR3 of 14 amino acids. Here the CDR3 DNA is all that survives: 42 bases in frame from base 1. For sequencing of the TCRbeta CDR3 region, genomic DNA was extracted from the sorted cells. TCRbeta CDR3 regions were sequenced using the immunoSEQ Assay. The clones in this table, taken by TCRdb from immuneACCESS, are in-frame only. Not every clone is retained; where verified, under half of the shortfall comes from an unresolved V gene, and the cause of the rest is unknown. The sample data list around 19,000 clones, and around four fifths of these were observed just once. The ten largest clonotypes hold 30% to 40% of the sample. Patients with a history of autoimmune disease or receiving systemic immunosuppression were excluded from the trial. In every dose cohort, peripheral blood was drawn for TCR sequencing at baseline, cycle 4 day 1, and cycle 7 day 1. Samples were obtained from an open-label, multicenter, first-in-human phase I dose-escalation trial of ivuxolimab. The trial enrolled adults with locally advanced or metastatic head and neck squamous cell, hepatocellular, melanoma or renal cell carcinoma. CD4+ and CD8+ T cells were sorted separately from peripheral blood before TCR sequencing.

The sequence links TRBV15 to TRBJ2-1; the D gene cannot be named for sure. The TCR originated in an adult with an advanced solid tumor such as melanoma, head and neck, liver or kidney cancer. The material sequenced was CD4+ or CD8+ T cells sorted from blood, taken in a trial of the OX40 agonist ivuxolimab. The CDR3 reads as follows: CATSAGPRRDEQFF. The DNA is TGTGCCACCAGCGCCGGACCGCGCCGGGATGAGCAGTTCTTC.